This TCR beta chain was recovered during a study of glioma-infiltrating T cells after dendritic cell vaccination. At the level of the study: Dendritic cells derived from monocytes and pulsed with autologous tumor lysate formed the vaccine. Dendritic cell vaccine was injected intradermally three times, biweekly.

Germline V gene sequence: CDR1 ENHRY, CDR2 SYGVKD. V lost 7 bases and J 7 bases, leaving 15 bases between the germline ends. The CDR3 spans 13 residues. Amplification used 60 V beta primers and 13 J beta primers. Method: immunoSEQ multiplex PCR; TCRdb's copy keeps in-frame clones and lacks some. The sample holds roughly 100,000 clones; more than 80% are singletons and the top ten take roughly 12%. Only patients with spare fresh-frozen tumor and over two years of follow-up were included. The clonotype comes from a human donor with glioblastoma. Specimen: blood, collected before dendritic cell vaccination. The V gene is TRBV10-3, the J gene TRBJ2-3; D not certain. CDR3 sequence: CAITGARENTQYF. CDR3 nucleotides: TGTGCCATCACCGGAGCTCGCGAAAATACGCAGTATTTT.